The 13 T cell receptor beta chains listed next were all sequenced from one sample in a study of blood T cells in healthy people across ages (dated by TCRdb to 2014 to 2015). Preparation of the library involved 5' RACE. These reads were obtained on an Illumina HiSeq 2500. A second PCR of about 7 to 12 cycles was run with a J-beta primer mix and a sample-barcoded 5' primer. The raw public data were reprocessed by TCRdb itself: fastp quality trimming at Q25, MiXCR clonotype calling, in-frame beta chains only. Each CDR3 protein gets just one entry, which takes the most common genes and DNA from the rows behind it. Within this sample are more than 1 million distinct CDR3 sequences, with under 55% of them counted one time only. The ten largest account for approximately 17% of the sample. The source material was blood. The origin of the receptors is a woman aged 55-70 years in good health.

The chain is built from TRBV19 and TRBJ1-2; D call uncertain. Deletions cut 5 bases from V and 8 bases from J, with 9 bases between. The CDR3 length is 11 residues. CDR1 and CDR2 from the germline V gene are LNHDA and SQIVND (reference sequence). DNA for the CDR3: TGTGCCAGTAGTGAGAATGGGGGCTACACCTTC. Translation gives CASSENGGYTF.

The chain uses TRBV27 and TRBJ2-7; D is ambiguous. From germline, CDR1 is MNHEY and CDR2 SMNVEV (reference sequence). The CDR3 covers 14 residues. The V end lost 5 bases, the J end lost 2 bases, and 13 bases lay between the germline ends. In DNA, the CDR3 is TGTGCCAGCAGTGTAGAGCCATCCACCTACGAGCAGTACTTC. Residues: CASSVEPSTYEQYF.

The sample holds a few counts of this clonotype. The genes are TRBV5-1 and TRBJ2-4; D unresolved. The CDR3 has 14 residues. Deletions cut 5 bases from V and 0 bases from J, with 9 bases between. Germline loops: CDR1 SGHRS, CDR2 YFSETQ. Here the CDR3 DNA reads TGCGCCAGCAGGAAGATCCTAGCCAAAAACATTCAGTACTTC. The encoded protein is CASRKILAKNIQYF.

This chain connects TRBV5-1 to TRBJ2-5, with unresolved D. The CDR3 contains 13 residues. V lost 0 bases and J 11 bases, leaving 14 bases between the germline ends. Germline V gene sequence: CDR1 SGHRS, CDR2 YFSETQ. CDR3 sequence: CASSLGPILEQYF. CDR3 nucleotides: TGCGCCAGCAGCTTGGGACCTATACTGGAGCAGTACTTC.

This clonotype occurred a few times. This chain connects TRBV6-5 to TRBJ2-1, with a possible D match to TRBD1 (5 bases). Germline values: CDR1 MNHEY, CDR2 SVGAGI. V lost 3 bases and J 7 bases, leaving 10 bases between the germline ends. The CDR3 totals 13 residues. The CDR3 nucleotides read TGTGCCAGCAGTTATGGGGCCGATAATGAGCAGTTCTTC. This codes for CASSYGADNEQFF.

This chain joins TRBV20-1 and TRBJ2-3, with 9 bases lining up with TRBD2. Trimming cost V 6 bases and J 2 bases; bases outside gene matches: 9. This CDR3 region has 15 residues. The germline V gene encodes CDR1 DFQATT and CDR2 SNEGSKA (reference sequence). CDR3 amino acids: CSAAGRGRATDTQYF. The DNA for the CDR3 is TGCAGTGCCGCCGGGCGCGGGAGGGCCACAGATACGCAGTATTTT.

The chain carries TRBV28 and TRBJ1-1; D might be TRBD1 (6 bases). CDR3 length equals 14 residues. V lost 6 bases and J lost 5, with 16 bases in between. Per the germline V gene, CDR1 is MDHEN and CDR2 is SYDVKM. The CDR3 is CASSPLRGKTEAFF. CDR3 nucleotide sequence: TGTGCCAGCAGCCCCCTCAGGGGTAAGACTGAAGCTTTCTTT.

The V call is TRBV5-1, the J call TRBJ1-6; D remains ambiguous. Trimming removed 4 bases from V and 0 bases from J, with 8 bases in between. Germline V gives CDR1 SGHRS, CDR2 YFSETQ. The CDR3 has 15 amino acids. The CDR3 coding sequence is TGCGCCAGCAGCCTCAGGAGCTCCTATAATTCACCCCTCCACTTT. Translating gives CASSLRSSYNSPLHF.

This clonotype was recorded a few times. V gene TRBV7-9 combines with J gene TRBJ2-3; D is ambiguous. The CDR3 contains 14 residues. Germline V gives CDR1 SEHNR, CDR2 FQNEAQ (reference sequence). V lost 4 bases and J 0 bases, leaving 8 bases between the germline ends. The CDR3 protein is CASSSTESTDTQYF. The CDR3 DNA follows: TGTGCCAGCAGCTCGACGGAGAGCACAGATACGCAGTATTTT.

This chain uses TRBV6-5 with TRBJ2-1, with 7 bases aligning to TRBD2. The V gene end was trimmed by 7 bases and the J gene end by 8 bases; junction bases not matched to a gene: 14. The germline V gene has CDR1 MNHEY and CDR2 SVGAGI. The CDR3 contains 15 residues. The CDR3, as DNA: TGTGCCAGCACCAACCCGGGACTAAACGTGGATGAGCAGTTCTTC. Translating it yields CASTNPGLNVDEQFF.

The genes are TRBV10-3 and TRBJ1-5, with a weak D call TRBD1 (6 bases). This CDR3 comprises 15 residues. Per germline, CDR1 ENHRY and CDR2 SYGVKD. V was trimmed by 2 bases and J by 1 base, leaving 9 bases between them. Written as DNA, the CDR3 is TGTGCCATCAGTGAGGGCCAGGGGAGCAATCAGCCCCAGCATTTT. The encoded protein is CAISEGQGSNQPQHF.

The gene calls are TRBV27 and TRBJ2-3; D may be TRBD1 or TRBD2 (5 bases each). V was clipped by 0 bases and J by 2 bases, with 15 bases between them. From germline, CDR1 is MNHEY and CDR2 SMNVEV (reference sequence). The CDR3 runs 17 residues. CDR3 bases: TGTGCCAGCAGTTTATCTGGGACGGGTCAAATCACAGATACGCAGTATTTT. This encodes CASSLSGTGQITDTQYF.

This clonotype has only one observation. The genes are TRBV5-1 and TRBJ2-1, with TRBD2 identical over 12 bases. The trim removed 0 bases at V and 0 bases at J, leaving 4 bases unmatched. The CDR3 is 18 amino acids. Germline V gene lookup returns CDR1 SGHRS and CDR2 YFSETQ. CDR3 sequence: CASSLAASGRASYNEQFF. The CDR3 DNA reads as TGCGCCAGCAGCTTGGCGGCTAGCGGGAGGGCCTCCTACAATGAGCAGTTCTTC.